Listed below are T cell receptor beta chains from one sample, sequenced in a study of blood T cell repertoires in COVID-19. Generated by immunoSEQ multiplex PCR, the TCRdb table keeps only in-frame clones and is missing some. The repertoire includes 65,000 to 100,000 clones, more than 80% of them detected once, and about a sixth sits in the top ten. Material for sequencing was peripheral blood. These receptors all come from a woman of 80 years or more with acute or convalescent COVID-19. Both conserved end residues are trimmed from each CDR3. Clone size is shown for a subset of rows, as once, few, many or a class of expanded clone.

cdr3_aa clone_size j_call v_call
ASRKGQGHSPLH NA TRBJ1-6 TRBV6-5
ASSIGVGPSFGEEKLF NA TRBJ1-4 TRBV19
ASSPGTYMNTEAF NA TRBJ1-1 TRBV7-9
ASRPTGTGNQPQH NA TRBJ1-5 TRBV6-5
ASSDRGRETQY NA TRBJ2-5 TRBV7-5
ASRGQGNYGYT NA TRBJ1-2 TRBV6-5
SVERSEKRRNIQY few TRBJ2-4 TRBV29-1
ASSLGLGGNEQF NA TRBJ2-1 TRBV7-7
ASSLGVRLNTEAF NA TRBJ1-1 TRBV5-6
ASSGQGASNQPQH NA TRBJ1-5 TRBV2
ASSPTGTEDREQY NA TRBJ2-7 TRBV9
SASRTGQGVEEQY NA TRBJ2-7 TRBV20-1
ASSLAVAHKAF NA TRBJ1-1 TRBV5-6
ASSKMTGANTGELF few TRBJ2-2 TRBV5-6
ASSPRSSNTEAF NA TRBJ1-1 TRBV7-2
ASSSLRGPRGYT NA TRBJ1-2 TRBV7-6
ASSVPERKDTQY NA TRBJ2-3 TRBV9
ASSESGGSNSPLH NA TRBJ1-6 TRBV10-1
ATSVQGGQYNEQF NA TRBJ2-1 TRBV24-1
ASSQSGSSNQPQH NA TRBJ1-5 TRBV3-1/TRBV3-2
ASTGGGATDTQY NA TRBJ2-3 TRBV6-5
ASRLQGGGHT NA TRBJ1-2 TRBV6-5
ATTQLAGATGGELF NA TRBJ2-2 TRBV2
ASSQGVGTPLPTISGANVLT NA TRBJ2-6 TRBV14
ASSLIPGTANTGELF NA TRBJ2-2 TRBV7-2
ASGSPTSGGTETQY NA TRBJ2-5 TRBV12-5
ASSSEQELF NA TRBJ1-4 TRBV12-3/TRBV12-4
ASSLVAGQNEKLF NA TRBJ1-4 TRBV28
ASRQGRAGPQH NA TRBJ1-5 TRBV19
ASSIPPAGQPQH NA TRBJ1-5 TRBV19
ASRQGTDYGYT NA TRBJ1-2 TRBV19
ASSESSTGQETQY NA TRBJ2-5 TRBV10-1
ASRTPGLGYT NA TRBJ1-2 TRBV6-5
ASSTPTEQY NA TRBJ2-7 TRBV28
ASSLGGVSNEQF NA TRBJ2-1 TRBV7-7
ASSVAGLAGSGDNEQF NA TRBJ2-1 TRBV9
ASSQGRQGGEAF NA TRBJ1-1 TRBV3-1/TRBV3-2
ASSEGDTRNIQY NA TRBJ2-4 TRBV11-2
ASSRAGTSGGAPKGETQY NA TRBJ2-5 TRBV5-1
ASSLLGGGNQPQH few TRBJ1-5 TRBV7-9